The rows below give T cell receptor beta chains drawn from one sample of a study of OX40 agonist ivuxolimab in advanced cancers. Clones were sequenced by immunoSEQ multiplex PCR, and TCRdb holds only the in-frame ones, with some missing. The data show about 67,000 clones, approximately 89% seen once. The sequenced sample was CD4+ or CD8+ T cells sorted from blood, obtained in a trial of the OX40 agonist ivuxolimab. The receptors here all came from an adult with an advanced solid tumor such as melanoma, head and neck, liver or kidney cancer. The CDR3 runs from the conserved cysteine through the conserved F or W. The D gene is left open where the match is weak. Size is stated for part of the rows, as once, few or many counts, or as a class when the clone is expanded.

TRBV10-3	-	once	TRBJ2-5	CAISGREETQYF	TGTGCCATCAGTGGCCGGGAAGAGACCCAGTACTTC
TRBV21-1	-	-	TRBJ2-3	CASSDRDADSTDTQYF	TGTGCCAGCAGCGATAGGGACGCGGACTCCACAGATACGCAGTATTTT
TRBV11-3	TRBD2	-	TRBJ2-5	CASSSTSGAETQYF	TGTGCCAGCAGCTCGACTAGCGGGGCTGAGACCCAGTACTTC
TRBV19	-	-	TRBJ2-5	CASASHPTLGTQYF	TGTGCCAGTGCGTCTCACCCTACCCTTGGGACCCAGTACTTC
TRBV28	TRBD2	-	TRBJ2-7	CASRGLAGITYEQYF	TGTGCCAGCAGGGGACTAGCGGGCATAACCTACGAGCAGTACTTC
TRBV28	TRBD2	-	TRBJ2-6	CASSLWSSGISGANVLTF	TGTGCCAGCAGTTTATGGTCGAGCGGGATCTCTGGGGCCAACGTCCTGACTTTC
TRBV27	TRBD2	-	TRBJ2-1	CASSLRGLAGGNEQFF	TGTGCCAGCAGTTTACGGGGACTAGCGGGGGGTAATGAGCAGTTCTTC
TRBV28	-	-	TRBJ1-2	CASSQQANYGYTF	TGTGCCAGCAGCCAACAGGCGAACTATGGCTACACCTTC
TRBV5-1	-	-	TRBJ2-3	CASSWGGLTDTQYF	TGCGCCAGCAGCTGGGGGGGGCTCACAGATACGCAGTATTTT
TRBV5-1	-	-	TRBJ2-3	CASSLLAAFTDTQYF	TGCGCCAGCAGCTTGCTAGCCGCCTTCACAGATACGCAGTATTTT
TRBV19	-	once	TRBJ1-5	CASSVDSNQPQHF	TGTGCCAGTAGTGTCGACAGTAATCAGCCCCAGCATTTT
TRBV5-1	TRBD2	-	TRBJ2-7	CASSPIAGGLGEQYF	TGCGCCAGCAGCCCGATAGCGGGAGGTCTGGGCGAGCAGTACTTC
TRBV7-2	-	-	TRBJ2-4	CASSLAGTKNIQYF	TGTGCCAGCAGCTTGGCGGGGACCAAAAACATTCAGTACTTC
TRBV5-1	TRBD1	-	TRBJ1-1	CASSLRSGGYNTEAFF	TGCGCCAGCAGCTTGAGGTCAGGGGGCTATAACACTGAAGCTTTCTTT
TRBV19	-	-	TRBJ2-5	CASSWGRVPQETQYF	TGTGCCAGTAGTTGGGGCAGGGTTCCCCAAGAGACCCAGTACTTC
TRBV6-5	-	-	TRBJ1-1	CASSRNTEAFF	TGTGCCAGCAGCCGGAACACTGAAGCTTTCTTT
TRBV7-9	TRBD2	-	TRBJ2-5	CASSLWRLAGGRETQYF	TGTGCCAGCAGCTTATGGAGACTAGCGGGGGGGCGAGAGACCCAGTACTTC
TRBV7-6	-	-	TRBJ2-5	CASRGGGAQETQYF	TGTGCCAGCAGGGGAGGGGGGGCCCAAGAGACCCAGTACTTC
TRBV5-4	-	-	TRBJ2-5	CASSFGGARKETQYF	TGTGCCAGCAGCTTTGGAGGGGCGCGGAAAGAGACCCAGTACTTC
TRBV7-2	-	-	TRBJ1-2	CASSLARGTTDGYTF	TGTGCCAGCAGCTTAGCGCGGGGGACGACCGATGGCTACACCTTC
TRBV7-9	TRBD2	-	TRBJ2-1	CASSPQGQRERNEQFF	TGTGCCAGCAGTCCGCAGGGGCAGCGGGAGAGGAATGAGCAGTTCTTC
TRBV5-4	-	-	TRBJ1-3	CASSTDGFSGNTIYF	TGTGCCAGCAGCACGGACGGATTCTCTGGAAACACCATATATTTT
TRBV2	-	-	TRBJ2-3	CASRTTGVSSMGTQYF	TGTGCCAGCAGGACGACCGGGGTTAGTAGTATGGGTACGCAGTATTTT
TRBV29-1	TRBD2	-	TRBJ2-1	CSGGGGTENEQFF	TGCAGCGGCGGGGGGGGGACAGAAAATGAGCAGTTCTTC
TRBV14	-	-	TRBJ2-7	CASSRGPFYEQYF	TGTGCCAGCAGCCGGGGCCCCTTTTACGAGCAGTACTTC
TRBV5-1	TRBD1	once	TRBJ1-2	CASSEDRSSYGYTF	TGCGCCAGCAGCGAGGACAGGTCTAGTTATGGCTACACCTTC
TRBV6-1	-	-	TRBJ2-3	CASPGLLSTDTQYF	TGTGCCAGCCCCGGACTACTCAGCACAGATACGCAGTATTTT
TRBV5-1	-	-	TRBJ2-7	CASSSPIGGPASYEQYF	TGCGCCAGCAGCTCCCCGATTGGGGGACCTGCTTCCTACGAGCAGTACTTC
TRBV7-8	TRBD2	-	TRBJ2-2	CASSLPSGVVGELFF	TGTGCCAGCAGCCTACCAAGCGGGGTGGTCGGGGAGCTGTTTTTT
TRBV11-3	-	once	TRBJ2-4	CASSPRGGGSKNIQYF	TGTGCCAGCAGCCCAAGGGGGGGAGGGTCGAAAAACATTCAGTACTTC
TRBV4-2	-	-	TRBJ2-1	CASSQDSNSPREQFF	TGTGCCAGCAGCCAAGATTCGAACTCCCCTCGTGAGCAGTTCTTC
TRBV10-3	-	-	TRBJ2-5	CAISSPGQETQYF	TGTGCCATCAGCAGCCCTGGCCAAGAGACCCAGTACTTC